Given below is one T cell receptor beta chain in context. Antigen: not known. The V and J ends lost 4 bases and 4 bases respectively, with 14 bases between them. There are 15 residues in the CDR3. From germline, CDR1 is SEHNR and CDR2 FQNEAQ (reference sequence). The entry originates in a study of cytomegalovirus exposure and HLA in healthy donors. For the study at large: A preliminary data release comprised 80 million to 95 million unique TCRs obtained from HLA-typed donors. Study results and caveats: Highly shared sequence variants in one cluster were likely a sequencing artifact.

Both 60 Vbeta primers and 13 Jbeta primers went into the PCR. TCRdb's copy holds only in-frame clones and misses some; the assay was immunoSEQ multiplex PCR. The sample yields 95,000 to 100,000 clones, around 85% seen once. The chain links TRBV7-9 to TRBJ1-3; maybe TRBD1 (6 bases). The TCR sequence derives from a man aged 25 to 40 in good health and CMV-seronegative. Sample: PBMCs. CDR3 nucleotide sequence: TGTGCCAGCAGCTACGTTAGGGGGACAGGAAACACCATATATTTT. Encoded protein: CASSYVRGTGNTIYF.